The 23 T cell receptor beta chains given below trace back to one sample, sequenced in a study of blood T cell repertoires in COVID-19. Profiled with immunoSEQ multiplex PCR; TCRdb holds only in-frame clones, not every one. The sample consists of roughly 230,000 clones, about 90% of them appearing once. Sequenced: PBMCs or T cells enriched from blood (not recorded which). The receptor set was obtained from a woman aged 30 to 39 with acute COVID-19.

The chain's CDR3 is CASSKLGQGAIDEQYF. CDR3 sequence (DNA): TGTGCCAGCAGCAAACTCGGACAGGGGGCAATTGACGAGCAGTACTTC. V usage is TRBV7-8 and J usage is TRBJ2-7; TRBD1 agrees at 11 bases. The V gene's germline CDR1 is SGHVS and CDR2 FQNEAQ. J lost 5 bases, V lost 5 bases, and 11 bases had no gene match. The CDR3 spans 16 residues.

The chain combines TRBV7-9 with TRBJ1-1; D perhaps matches TRBD1 (5 bases). The CDR3 is 14 amino acids. V was shortened by 3 bases and J by 4 bases, with 12 bases between the two germline ends. In germline, CDR1 is SEHNR, CDR2 FQNEAQ (reference sequence). The CDR3, as DNA: TGTGCCAGCAGCTTCGGGGGTGGGGTCACTGAAGCTTTCTTT. This translates into CASSFGGGVTEAFF. Supplemented by reference TRBV7-9 and TRBJ1-1, the full variable domain reads DTGVSQNPRHKITKRGQNVTFRCDPISEHNRLYWYRQTLGQGPEFLTYFQNEAQLEKSRLLSDRFSAERPKGSFSTLEIQRTEQGDSAMYLCASSFGGGVTEAFFGQGTRLTVV.

This chain uses TRBV6-2 or TRBV6-3 with TRBJ2-3; 10 bases map to TRBD2. J was trimmed by 2 bases and V by 5 bases; bases with no gene match: 4. This CDR3 contains 15 residues. Germline V lookup: CDR1 MNHEY, CDR2 SVGEGT. CDR3: CASSHGLADTDTQYF. The CDR3 DNA reads TGTGCCAGCAGTCACGGACTAGCGGACACAGATACGCAGTATTTT.

The rearrangement links TRBV6-5 to TRBJ1-1; weak D call: TRBD1 (6 bases). This CDR3 contains 16 residues. Per the germline V gene, CDR1 is MNHEY and CDR2 is SVGAGI. With 1 base removed from V and 0 bases from J, the gap between germline ends came to 12 bases. The CDR3 spells CASSYFRDKLNTEAFF. The CDR3, as DNA: TGTGCCAGCAGTTACTTCCGGGACAAACTGAACACTGAAGCTTTCTTT.

CDR3 in DNA: TGTGCCTGGAGTCCGGCAGCCCAGGGCTATGGCTACACCTTC. The encoded protein is CAWSPAAQGYGYTF. The V call is TRBV30, the J call TRBJ1-2, with a tentative D call TRBD1 (5 bases). The CDR3 is 14 residues long. Germline CDR1 is GTSNPN and CDR2 is SVGIG (reference sequence). V was pared by 2 bases and J by 4 bases, with 14 bases between.

The chain recombines TRBV28 with TRBJ1-2; D uncertain. This CDR3 contains 15 residues. V lost 3 bases, J lost 0 bases, and 11 bases lay in between. CDR1 is MDHEN and CDR2 is SYDVKM in the germline V gene. CDR3 residues: CASSLGQLTNYGYTF. For the CDR3, the DNA is TGTGCCAGCAGTTTGGGCCAGCTTACTAACTATGGCTACACCTTC.

A single count supports this clone. The J gene is TRBJ1-2, the V gene TRBV5-6; D might be TRBD1 (5 bases). V gave up 2 bases and J gave up 5 bases, with 16 bases separating them. The CDR3 spans 15 residues. The V gene's germline CDR1 is SGHDT and CDR2 YYEEEE. The CDR3 sequence is CASSLLAREGYGYTF. The CDR3 coding sequence is TGTGCCAGCAGCTTATTAGCCAGGGAAGGTTATGGCTACACCTTC.

This rearrangement joins TRBV5-1 to TRBJ1-2, with D tentatively TRBD1 (5 bases). This CDR3 region has 13 residues. Trimming cost V 3 bases and J 8 bases, with 14 bases left between them. The germline V gene encodes CDR1 SGHRS and CDR2 YFSETQ. The CDR3 region is CASSWQTGEGYTF. The CDR3 nucleotides are TGCGCCAGCAGCTGGCAGACGGGGGAGGGCTACACCTTC.

The chain uses TRBV7-2 and TRBJ2-3, with D possibly matching TRBD2 (5 bases). In germline, CDR1 is SGHTA, CDR2 FQGNSA. This CDR3 contains 15 residues. V was shortened by 1 base and J by 3 bases, with 11 bases between the two germline ends. CDR3 sequence: CASSLESGKTDTQYF. For the CDR3, the DNA is TGTGCCAGCAGCTTAGAGAGCGGCAAGACAGATACGCAGTATTTT.

Note on this clone: The sample holds other DNA sequences that translate to the same CDR3. V is TRBV30 and J is TRBJ1-4; TRBD1 agrees at 10 bases. The CDR3 sequence is 12 residues long. V lost 5 bases, J lost 6 bases, and 0 bases stayed unmatched. Germline V lookup: CDR1 GTSNPN, CDR2 SVGIG (reference sequence). The CDR3 loop reads CAWGQGDEKLFF. For the CDR3, the DNA is TGTGCCTGGGGACAGGGGGATGAAAAACTGTTTTTT. Full variable domain (missing parts from reference TRBV30 and TRBJ1-4): SQTIHQWPATLVQPVGSPLSLECTVEGTSNPNLYWYRQAAGRGLQLLFYSVGIGQISSEVPQNLSASRPQDRQFILSSKKLLLSDSGFYLCAWGQGDEKLFFGSGTQLSVL.

The chain joins TRBV6-2 or TRBV6-3 to TRBJ1-6; 8 nucleotides align to TRBD1. The CDR3 covers 15 residues. Germline V CDR1 and CDR2: MNHEY, SVGEGT. Trimming took 6 bases from V and 9 from J; bases not matched to a gene: 10. The CDR3: CASSFSTGVGSPLHF. The CDR3, as DNA: TGTGCCAGCAGCTTTTCGACAGGGGTTGGTTCACCCCTCCACTTT.

The chain is built from TRBV7-9 and TRBJ1-2, with unresolved D. Germline V gene sequence: CDR1 SEHNR, CDR2 FQNEAQ (reference sequence). There are 14 residues in the CDR3. V was shortened by 0 bases and J by 8 bases, with 13 bases between the two germline ends. The CDR3 region is CASSLATEGEGYTF. The CDR3 DNA reads TGTGCCAGCAGCTTAGCTACGGAGGGAGAAGGCTACACCTTC.

This clone was counted once. The chain uses TRBV2 and TRBJ1-6, with 12 positions matching TRBD1. Germline V gives CDR1 SNHLY, CDR2 FYNNEI. With 6 bases clipped from V and 8 bases from J, the junction kept 5 bases outside the gene matches. CDR3 size: 15 residues. Here the CDR3 reads CASRGTGGAYSPLHF. Here the CDR3 DNA reads TGTGCCAGCAGAGGGACAGGGGGCGCCTATTCACCCCTCCACTTT.

V and J are TRBV10-3 and TRBJ1-5; 9 bases match TRBD1. Germline V gene lookup returns CDR1 ENHRY and CDR2 SYGVKD. Unmatched junction bases numbered 1, after V lost 6 bases and J lost 1 base. The CDR3 covers 14 residues. CDR3 coding DNA: TGTGCCATCAGCGGGACAGGGAGCAATCAGCCCCAGCATTTT. It encodes CAISGTGSNQPQHF.

The CDR3 nucleotides are TGCGCCAGCAGCTTAGGAGGGGCGGGGGATTACTACAATGAGCAGTTCTTC. It codes for CASSLGGAGDYYNEQFF. The chain has TRBV5-1 and TRBJ2-1, with 7 bases aligning to TRBD2. Germline trimming cut 2 bases from V and 3 bases from J; bases unmatched to any gene: 11. CDR1 is SGHRS, CDR2 YFSETQ, per germline. The CDR3 is made up of 17 amino acids.

V and J are TRBV19 and TRBJ2-5; D is unclear. CDR3 length: 13 residues. V was clipped by 5 bases and J by 2 bases, with 9 bases between them. Germline V gene data show CDR1 as LNHDA and CDR2 as SQIVND (reference sequence). In DNA form, the CDR3 reads TGTGCCAGTAGTGCGTCGGGTCAAGAGACCCAGTACTTC. Translated: CASSASGQETQYF.

The chain recombines TRBV6-5 with TRBJ2-5; 8 positions agree with TRBD1. This CDR3 contains 13 residues. Trimming at V came to 6 bases and at J to 2 bases, leaving 2 bases not matched to a gene. Germline lookup yields CDR1 MNHEY and CDR2 SVGAGI. This CDR3 is CASRGTGQETQYF. For the CDR3, the DNA is TGTGCCAGCAGAGGGACAGGACAAGAGACCCAGTACTTC.

The V and J genes are TRBV5-1 and TRBJ2-3; D is possibly TRBD1 (5 bases). V shed 0 bases and J shed 3 bases, with 11 bases lying between them. The CDR3 contains 15 residues. Germline V gives CDR1 SGHRS, CDR2 YFSETQ. CDR3 coding DNA: TGCGCCAGCAGCTTGGACAGGTCCTCGACAGATACGCAGTATTTT. Translation: CASSLDRSSTDTQYF.

This sequence joins TRBV5-1 and TRBJ1-2, with TRBD1 identical over 8 bases. V lost 2 bases to trimming and J lost 8 bases; unmatched junction nucleotides: 11. The CDR3 sequence is 15 residues long. Germline loops: CDR1 SGHRS, CDR2 YFSETQ. CDR3 DNA: TGCGCCAGCAGCTTTGGTGGGACAGGTCCTGAGGGCTACACCTTC. It translates to CASSFGGTGPEGYTF.

V and J are TRBV5-8 and TRBJ2-3; TRBD2 matches 9 bases. From germline, CDR1 is SGHTS and CDR2 YDEGEE. The ends lost 1 base at V and 9 bases at J; junction bases unmatched: 15. This CDR3 is built from 17 residues. The CDR3: CASSLRLSSGDRGTQYF. The CDR3 nucleotides read TGTGCCAGCAGCTTGCGTTTGTCTAGCGGGGATCGGGGCACGCAGTATTTT.

The genes are TRBV19 and TRBJ1-5; tentatively, D is TRBD1 (6 bases). The CDR3 runs 14 residues. The V gene's germline CDR1 is LNHDA and CDR2 SQIVND (reference sequence). The V and J ends lost 7 bases and 5 bases respectively, with 15 bases between them. The DNA for the CDR3 is TGTGCCAGTAAGGGGGAACAGTTCTATCAGCCCCAGCATTTT. Translated, it gives CASKGEQFYQPQHF.

V gene TRBV7-9 combines with J gene TRBJ1-3; TRBD1 aligns across 8 bases. The CDR3 runs 15 residues. V trimming: 4 bases; J trimming: 4 bases; junction bases outside the gene matches: 6. Germline assignment: CDR1 SEHNR and CDR2 FQNEAQ (reference sequence). The CDR3 loop reads CASSSTGAEGNTIYF. The CDR3 DNA follows: TGTGCCAGCAGCTCGACAGGGGCGGAGGGAAACACCATATATTTT.

The chain is built from TRBV18 and TRBJ1-5; tentative D call: TRBD1 (6 bases). Trimming stripped 4 bases from V and 0 bases from J, with 13 bases between. The germline V gene has CDR1 KGHSH and CDR2 LQKENI. The CDR3 contains 16 residues. The DNA of the CDR3 is TGTGCCAGCTCACTTGGACAGATTGATAGCAATCAGCCCCAGCATTTT. Its translation is CASSLGQIDSNQPQHF.